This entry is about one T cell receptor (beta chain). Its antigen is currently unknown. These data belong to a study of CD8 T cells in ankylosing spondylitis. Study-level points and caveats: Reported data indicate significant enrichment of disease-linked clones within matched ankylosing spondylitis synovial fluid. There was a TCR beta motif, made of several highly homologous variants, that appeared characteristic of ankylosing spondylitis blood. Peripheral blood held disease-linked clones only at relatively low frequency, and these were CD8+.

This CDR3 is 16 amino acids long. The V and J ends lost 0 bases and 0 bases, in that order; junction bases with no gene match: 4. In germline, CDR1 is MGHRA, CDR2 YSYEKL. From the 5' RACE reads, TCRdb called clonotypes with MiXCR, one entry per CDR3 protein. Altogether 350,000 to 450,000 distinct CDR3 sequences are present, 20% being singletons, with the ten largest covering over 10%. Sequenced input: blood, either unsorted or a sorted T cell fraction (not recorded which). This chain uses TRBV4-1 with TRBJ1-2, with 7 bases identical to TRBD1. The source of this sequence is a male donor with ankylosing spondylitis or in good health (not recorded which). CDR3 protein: CASSQDGTVSNYGYTF. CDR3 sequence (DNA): TGCGCCAGCAGCCAAGATGGGACAGTTTCTAACTATGGCTACACCTTC.